Listed below are T cell receptor beta chains from one sample, sequenced in a study of identifying expanded T cells in peripheral blood. Produced via immunoSEQ multiplex PCR; TCRdb's table is partial and in-frame only. The table shows around 94,000 clones, with approximately 90% occurring only once. What was sequenced was blood. The receptors derive from a person aged 18 to 75 in good health. Each CDR3 is given with its conserved first and last residue. A D gene is named only where the DNA matches it firmly. The size of a clone is reported for some rows only, either as once, few or many, or as a class for expanded clones.

j_call clone_size d_call v_call cdr3_nt cdr3_aa
TRBJ1-2 - - TRBV6-1 TGTGCCAGCAGTGAAACTTGGTCAAAAGATGGCTACACCTTC CASSETWSKDGYTF
TRBJ2-7 - TRBD1 TRBV5-1 TGCGCCAGCAGCCCCGGGACAGGGGGCGGCGAGCAGTACTTC CASSPGTGGGEQYF
TRBJ2-3 once - TRBV6-1 TGTGCCAGCAGTGAACGGGTGGCGGGCCGAGGAGATACGCAGTATTTT CASSERVAGRGDTQYF
TRBJ2-2 - - TRBV5-5 TGTGCCAGCAGCTTGTCTGGTTACACCGGGGAGCTGTTTTTT CASSLSGYTGELFF
TRBJ1-1 - - TRBV5-1 TGCGCCAGCAGCTTCACAGGGTTAGGGGACACTGAAGCTTTCTTT CASSFTGLGDTEAFF
TRBJ1-1 - - TRBV7-9 TGTGCCAGCAGCTTAGGAGGCGGCAGTGAAAAAGCTTTCTTT CASSLGGGSEKAFF
TRBJ1-1 - - TRBV10-2 TGCGCCAGCAGTGAGTCCCCTATCAGGTTAGCTGAAGCTTTCTTT CASSESPIRLAEAFF
TRBJ2-7 - - TRBV29-1 TGCAGCGTTGAAACAGGTTCCTACGAGCAGTACTTC CSVETGSYEQYF
TRBJ2-7 - - TRBV6-1 TGTGCCAGCAGTGGCCTAGTCTCTTTGCCCTACGAGCAGTACTTC CASSGLVSLPYEQYF
TRBJ1-4 - TRBD1 TRBV2 TGTGCCAGCAGACAGACAGGGGGCGGTAATGAAAAACTGTTTTTT CASRQTGGGNEKLFF
TRBJ2-2 - - TRBV28 TGTGCCAGCAGTTTCGGAGGGAGAGGGACCGGGGAGCTGTTTTTT CASSFGGRGTGELFF